The 5 T cell receptor beta chains reported below all come from one sample, sequenced in a study of blood T cell repertoires in COVID-19. The table came from immunoSEQ multiplex PCR; TCRdb's copy has only in-frame clones and leaves some out. The sample holds some 89,000 clones, more than 65% seen once. Sequencing was performed on peripheral blood. Source of these receptors: a man in his sixties with acute or convalescent COVID-19.

The chain employs TRBV4-2 and TRBJ1-4, with a possible D match to TRBD1 (6 bases). The CDR3 is 17 residues long. The ends were cut back, 1 base at V and 5 bases at J, with 17 bases in the middle. Per germline, CDR1 LGHNA and CDR2 YNFKEQ. The CDR3 DNA sequence: TGTGCCAGCAGCCAAGTCGTAACGGGGGGCGGGAATGAAAAACTGTTTTTT. It translates to CASSQVVTGGGNEKLFF.

The chain links TRBV6-1 to TRBJ1-5, with no clear D. V was cut by 3 bases and J by 5 bases, with 8 bases left in between. Germline-derived CDR1 and CDR2 are MNHNS and SASEGT. CDR3 length: 13 amino acids. CDR3 residues: CASSDPSYQPQHF. The CDR3, as DNA: TGTGCCAGCAGTGACCCCAGTTATCAGCCCCAGCATTTT.

The chain links TRBV19 to TRBJ2-2, with a tentative D call TRBD1 (5 bases). There are 16 residues in the CDR3. Deletions cut 3 bases from V and 1 base from J, with 12 bases between. Germline-derived CDR1 and CDR2 are LNHDA and SQIVND (reference sequence). As DNA, the CDR3 is TGTGCCAGTAGTATGGGCAGGGTTAAGAACACCGGGGAGCTGTTTTTT. This gives the protein CASSMGRVKNTGELFF.

The gene calls are TRBV10-3 and TRBJ2-2; 9 bases fit TRBD2. V shed 10 bases, J shed 4 bases, and the junction held 4 bases outside the gene matches. CDR3 length equals 13 residues. The germline V gene has CDR1 ENHRY and CDR2 SYGVKD. The CDR3 region is CATGLAFTGELFF. The CDR3 DNA is TGTGCCACTGGACTAGCGTTCACCGGGGAGCTGTTTTTT.

V usage is TRBV28 and J usage is TRBJ1-6; no reliable D call. This CDR3 is built from 18 residues. Deletions cut 5 bases from V and 6 bases from J, with 23 bases between. Looked up from germline, CDR1 is MDHEN and CDR2 is SYDVKM. The DNA of the CDR3 is TGTGCCAGCAGTCCACCACGAGGGCCTGTGGGTGGTAATTCACCCCTCCACTTT. Its translation: CASSPPRGPVGGNSPLHF.